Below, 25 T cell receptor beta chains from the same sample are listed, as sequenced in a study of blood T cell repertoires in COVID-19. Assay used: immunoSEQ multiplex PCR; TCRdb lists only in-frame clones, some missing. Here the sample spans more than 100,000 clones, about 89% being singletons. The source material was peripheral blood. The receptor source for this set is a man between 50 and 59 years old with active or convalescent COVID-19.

CDR3 sequence (DNA): TGTGCCAGCAGTACCGGGACGGACTATGAAGCTTTCTTT. This encodes CASSTGTDYEAFF. The chain recombines TRBV6-5 with TRBJ1-1; perhaps TRBD1 as D (5 bases). The CDR3 has 13 amino acids. V lost 5 bases, J lost 7 bases, and 14 bases lay in between. Germline assignment: CDR1 MNHEY and CDR2 SVGAGI.

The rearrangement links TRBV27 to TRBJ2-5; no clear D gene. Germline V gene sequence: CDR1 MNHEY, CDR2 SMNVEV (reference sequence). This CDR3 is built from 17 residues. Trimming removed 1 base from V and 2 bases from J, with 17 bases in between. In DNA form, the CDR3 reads TGTGCCAGCAGTTTATTCGCCGACATGCGATGGCAAGAGACCCAGTACTTC. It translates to CASSLFADMRWQETQYF.

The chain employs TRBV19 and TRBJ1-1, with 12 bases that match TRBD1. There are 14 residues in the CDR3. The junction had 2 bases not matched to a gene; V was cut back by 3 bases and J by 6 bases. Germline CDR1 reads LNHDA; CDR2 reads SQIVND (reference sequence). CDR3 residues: CASSIGDRGPEAFF. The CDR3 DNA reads TGTGCCAGTAGTATTGGGGACAGGGGGCCTGAAGCTTTCTTT.

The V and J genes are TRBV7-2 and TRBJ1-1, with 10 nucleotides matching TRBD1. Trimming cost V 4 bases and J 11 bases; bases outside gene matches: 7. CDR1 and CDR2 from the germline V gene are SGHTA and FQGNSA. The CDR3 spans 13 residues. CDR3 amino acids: CASSYRDRGQAFF. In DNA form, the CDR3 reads TGTGCCAGCAGCTACCGGGACAGGGGTCAGGCTTTCTTT. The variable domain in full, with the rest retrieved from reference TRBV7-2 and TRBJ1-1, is GAGVSQSPSNKVTEKGKDVELRCDPISGHTALYWYRQSLGQGLEFLIYFQGNSAPDKSGLPSDRFSAERTGGSVSTLTIQRTQQEDSAVYLCASSYRDRGQAFFGQGTRLTVV.

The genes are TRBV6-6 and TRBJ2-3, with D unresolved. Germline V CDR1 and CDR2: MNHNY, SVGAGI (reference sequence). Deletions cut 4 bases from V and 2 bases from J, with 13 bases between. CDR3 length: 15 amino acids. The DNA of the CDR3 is TGTGCCAGCAGTTTGAAGCGAGGAAACACAGATACGCAGTATTTT. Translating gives CASSLKRGNTDTQYF.

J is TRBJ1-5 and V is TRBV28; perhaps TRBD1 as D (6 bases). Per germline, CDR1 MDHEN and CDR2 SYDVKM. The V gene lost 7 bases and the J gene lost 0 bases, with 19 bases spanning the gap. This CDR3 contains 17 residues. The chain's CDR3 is CASTLRAGVYSNQPQHF. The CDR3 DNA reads TGTGCCAGCACCCTCCGGGCAGGGGTTTATAGCAATCAGCCCCAGCATTTT.

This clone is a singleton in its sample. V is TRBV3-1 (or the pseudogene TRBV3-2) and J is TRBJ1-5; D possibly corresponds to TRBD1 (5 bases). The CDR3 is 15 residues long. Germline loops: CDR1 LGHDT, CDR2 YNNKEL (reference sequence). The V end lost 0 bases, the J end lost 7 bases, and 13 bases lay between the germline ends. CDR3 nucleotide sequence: TGTGCCAGCAGCCAAGATAAGGGGTTGGTACAGCCCCAGCATTTT. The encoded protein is CASSQDKGLVQPQHF.

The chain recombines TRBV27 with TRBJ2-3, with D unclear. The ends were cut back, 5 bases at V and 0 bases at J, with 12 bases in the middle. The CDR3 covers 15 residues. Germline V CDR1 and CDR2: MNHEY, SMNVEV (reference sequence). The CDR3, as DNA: TGTGCCAGCAGTCCCACCACCACTAGCACAGATACGCAGTATTTT. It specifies CASSPTTTSTDTQYF.

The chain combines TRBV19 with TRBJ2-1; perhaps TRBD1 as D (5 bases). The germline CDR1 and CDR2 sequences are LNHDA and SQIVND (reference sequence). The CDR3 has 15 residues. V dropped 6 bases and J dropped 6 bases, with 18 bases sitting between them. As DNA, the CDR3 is TGTGCCAGTAGGATGGGGCAGACACCCCTCAATGAGCAGTTCTTC. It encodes CASRMGQTPLNEQFF.

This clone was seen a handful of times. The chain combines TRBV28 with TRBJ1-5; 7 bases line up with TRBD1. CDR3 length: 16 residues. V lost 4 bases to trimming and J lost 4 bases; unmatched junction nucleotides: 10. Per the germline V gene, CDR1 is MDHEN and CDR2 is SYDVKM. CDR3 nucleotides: TGTGCCAGCAGTTCACAGACAGGGTACGGTAATCAGCCCCAGCATTTT. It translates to CASSSQTGYGNQPQHF.

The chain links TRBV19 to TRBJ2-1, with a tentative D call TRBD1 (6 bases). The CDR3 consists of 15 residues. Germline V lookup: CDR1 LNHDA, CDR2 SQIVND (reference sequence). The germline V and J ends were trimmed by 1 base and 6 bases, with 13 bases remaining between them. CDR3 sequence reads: CASSIASGVPNEQFF. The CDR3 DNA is TGTGCCAGTAGTATAGCCTCAGGGGTCCCCAATGAGCAGTTCTTC.

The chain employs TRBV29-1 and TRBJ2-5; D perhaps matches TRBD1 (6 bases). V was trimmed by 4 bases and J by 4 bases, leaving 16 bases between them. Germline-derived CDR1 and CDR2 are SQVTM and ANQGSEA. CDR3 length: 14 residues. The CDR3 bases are TGCAGCGTTGCTGATATGGGCAGGGGAGAGACCCAGTACTTC. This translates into CSVADMGRGETQYF.

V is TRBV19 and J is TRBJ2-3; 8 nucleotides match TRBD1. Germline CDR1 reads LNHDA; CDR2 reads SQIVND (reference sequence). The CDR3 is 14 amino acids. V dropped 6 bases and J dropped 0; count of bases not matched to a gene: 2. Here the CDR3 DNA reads TGTGCCAGTAGGACAGGGGAGAGCACAGATACGCAGTATTTT. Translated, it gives CASRTGESTDTQYF.

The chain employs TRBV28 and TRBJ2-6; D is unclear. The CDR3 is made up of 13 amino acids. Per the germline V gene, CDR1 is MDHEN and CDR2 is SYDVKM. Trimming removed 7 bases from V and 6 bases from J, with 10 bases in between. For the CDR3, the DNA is TGTGCCAGCACCCTAAAGTCGGCCAACGTCCTGACTTTC. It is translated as CASTLKSANVLTF.

CDR3: CASSLLPSGGRQETQYF. In DNA, the CDR3 is TGTGCCAGCAGTTTACTACCTAGCGGGGGGAGGCAAGAGACCCAGTACTTC. V and J are TRBV27 and TRBJ2-5; TRBD2 aligns across 11 bases. V gave up 2 bases and J gave up 2 bases; unmatched junction bases: 7. The CDR3 runs 17 residues. CDR1 is MNHEY and CDR2 is SMNVEV in the germline V gene (reference sequence).

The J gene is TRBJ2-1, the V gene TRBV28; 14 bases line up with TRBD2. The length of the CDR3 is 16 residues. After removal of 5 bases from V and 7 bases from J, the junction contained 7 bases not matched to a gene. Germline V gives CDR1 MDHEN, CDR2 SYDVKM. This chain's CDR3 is CASSLKTSGRVNEQFF. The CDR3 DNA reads TGTGCCAGCAGTCTGAAGACTAGCGGGAGGGTTAATGAGCAGTTCTTC.

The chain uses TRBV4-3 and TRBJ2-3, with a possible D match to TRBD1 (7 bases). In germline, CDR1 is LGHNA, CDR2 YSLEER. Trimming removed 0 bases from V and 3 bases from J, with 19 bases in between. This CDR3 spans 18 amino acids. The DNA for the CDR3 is TGCGCCAGCAGCCAAGAGGCGGGGATGACAGGGTTAACAGATACGCAGTATTTT. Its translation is CASSQEAGMTGLTDTQYF.

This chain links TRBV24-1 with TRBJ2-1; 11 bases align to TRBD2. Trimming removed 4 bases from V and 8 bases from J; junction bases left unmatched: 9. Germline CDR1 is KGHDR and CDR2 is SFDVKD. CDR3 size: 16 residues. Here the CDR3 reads CATSDPGTSGVDEQFF. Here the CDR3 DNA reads TGTGCCACCAGTGACCCCGGGACTAGCGGTGTTGATGAGCAGTTCTTC.

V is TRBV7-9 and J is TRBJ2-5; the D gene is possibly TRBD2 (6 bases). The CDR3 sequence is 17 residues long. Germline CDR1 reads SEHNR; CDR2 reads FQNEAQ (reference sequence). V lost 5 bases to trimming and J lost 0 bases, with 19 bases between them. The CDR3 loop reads CASSNYGGQRYQETQYF. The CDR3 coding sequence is TGTGCCAGCAGCAACTACGGGGGTCAGAGGTACCAAGAGACCCAGTACTTC.

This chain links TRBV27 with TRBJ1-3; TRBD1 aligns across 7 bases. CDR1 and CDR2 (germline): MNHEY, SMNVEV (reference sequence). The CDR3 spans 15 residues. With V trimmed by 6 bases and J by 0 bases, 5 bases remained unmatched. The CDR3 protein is CASRGQASSGNTIYF. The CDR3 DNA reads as TGTGCCAGCAGAGGACAGGCAAGCTCTGGAAACACCATATATTTT.

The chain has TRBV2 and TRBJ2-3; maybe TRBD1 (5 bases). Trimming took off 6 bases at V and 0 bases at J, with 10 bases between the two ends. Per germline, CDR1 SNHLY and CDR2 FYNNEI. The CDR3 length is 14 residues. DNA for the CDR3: TGTGCCAGCAGGGGGTGGGGCAGCACAGATACGCAGTATTTT. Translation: CASRGWGSTDTQYF. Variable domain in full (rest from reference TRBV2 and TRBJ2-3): EPEVTQTPSHQVTQMGQEVILRCVPISNHLYFYWYRQILGQKVEFLVSFYNNEISEKSEIFDDQFSVERPDGSNFTLKIRSTKLEDSAMYFCASRGWGSTDTQYFGPGTRLTVL.

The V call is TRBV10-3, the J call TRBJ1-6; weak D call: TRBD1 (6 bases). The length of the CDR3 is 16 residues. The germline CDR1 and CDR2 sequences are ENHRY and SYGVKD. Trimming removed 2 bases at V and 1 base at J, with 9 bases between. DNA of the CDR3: TGTGCCATCAGTGAGCCACAGGGATCCTATAATTCACCCCTCCACTTT. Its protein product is CAISEPQGSYNSPLHF.

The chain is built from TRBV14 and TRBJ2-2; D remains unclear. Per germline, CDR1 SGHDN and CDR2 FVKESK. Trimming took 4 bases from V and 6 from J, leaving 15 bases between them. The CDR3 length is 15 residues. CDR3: CASSRNTAVPGELFF. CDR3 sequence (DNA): TGTGCCAGCAGCCGTAACACGGCGGTTCCCGGGGAGCTGTTTTTT. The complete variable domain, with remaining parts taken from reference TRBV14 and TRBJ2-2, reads EAGVTQFPSHSVIEKGQTVTLRCDPISGHDNLYWYRRVMGKEIKFLLHFVKESKQDESGMPNNRFLAERTGGTYSTLKVQPAELEDSGVYFCASSRNTAVPGELFFGEGSRLTVL.

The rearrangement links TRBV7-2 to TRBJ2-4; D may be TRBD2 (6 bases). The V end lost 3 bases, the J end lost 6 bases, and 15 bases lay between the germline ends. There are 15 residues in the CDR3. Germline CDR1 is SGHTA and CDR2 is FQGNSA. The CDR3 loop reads CASSFVTAGRNIQYF. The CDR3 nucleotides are TGTGCCAGCAGCTTTGTTACGGCGGGAAGAAACATTCAGTACTTC.

In nucleotides, the CDR3 is TGTGCCACCAGCGCGGGGATGAGCAATCAGCCCCAGCATTTT. Its protein product is CATSAGMSNQPQHF. The chain carries TRBV24-1 and TRBJ1-5, with unresolved D. V was cut by 7 bases and J by 1 base, with 10 bases left in between. This CDR3 is 14 amino acids long. In germline, CDR1 is KGHDR, CDR2 SFDVKD.